This T cell receptor beta chain was sequenced in a study of blood T cells in healthy people across ages. For the second PCR, which ran for roughly 7 to 11 cycles, a sample-barcoded 5' primer and a J-beta primer mix were used. TCRdb used MiXCR to reprocess the 5' RACE reads, holding one entry per CDR3 protein. The sample gives 630,000 or so distinct CDR3 sequences, roughly 32% of which show up once; about 16% is in the top ten. Many counts were recorded for this clonotype. Trimming took 5 bases from V and 1 from J; bases not matched to a gene: 2. CDR3 length equals 14 residues. The chain combines TRBV12-3 or TRBV12-4 with TRBJ1-1, with 9 bases that match TRBD1. This receptor was identified in a woman aged 80 or older in good health. The sequencing sample was made of blood. DNA of the CDR3: TGTGCCAGCAGTGCGGGACAGGGGAACACTGAAGCTTTCTTT. Residues: CASSAGQGNTEAFF.